Shown below are 31 T cell receptor beta chains from a single sample sequenced in a study of blood T cell repertoires in COVID-19. Data came from immunoSEQ multiplex PCR; TCRdb stores just in-frame clones and leaves some out. Among around 370,000 clones, about 88% were seen once, and the ten largest hold 7.3%. Sequencing input: peripheral blood. These receptor sequences come from a woman between 65 and 79 years old with COVID-19, enrolled during active disease.

This clone came up once. The chain uses TRBV19 and TRBJ2-3; D perhaps matches TRBD2 (5 bases). This CDR3 is 14 amino acids long. CDR1 LNHDA and CDR2 SQIVND come from the germline V gene (reference sequence). Trimming stripped 3 bases from V and 1 base from J, with 8 bases between. In DNA, the CDR3 is TGTGCCAGTAGTATTGGAGCGGGCACAGATACGCAGTATTTT. Encoded protein: CASSIGAGTDTQYF. Full variable domain (missing parts from reference TRBV19 and TRBJ2-3): DGGITQSPKYLFRKEGQNVTLSCEQNLNHDAMYWYRQDPGQGLRLIYYSQIVNDFQKGDIAEGYSVSREKKESFPLTVTSAQKNPTAFYLCASSIGAGTDTQYFGPGTRLTVL.

This sequence joins TRBV18 and TRBJ2-7; the D is unclear. The CDR3 has 13 amino acids. The V gene's germline CDR1 is KGHSH and CDR2 LQKENI. Trimming cost V 3 bases and J 3 bases, with 9 bases left between them. The DNA of the CDR3 is TGTGCCAGCTCACCGCAAGAGTTCTACGAGCAGTACTTC. Protein sequence: CASSPQEFYEQYF.

The J gene is TRBJ2-3, the V gene TRBV7-2, with D possibly TRBD1 on 5 matching bases. This CDR3 spans 14 amino acids. V shed 5 bases and J shed 4 bases, with 13 bases lying between them. CDR1 and CDR2 from the germline V gene are SGHTA and FQGNSA. CDR3 nucleotides: TGTGCCAGCAGCGTCATTCAGGGCTCAGATACGCAGTATTTT. This sequence encodes CASSVIQGSDTQYF. Variable domain in full (rest from reference TRBV7-2 and TRBJ2-3): GAGVSQSPSNKVTEKGKDVELRCDPISGHTALYWYRQSLGQGLEFLIYFQGNSAPDKSGLPSDRFSAERTGGSVSTLTIQRTQQEDSAVYLCASSVIQGSDTQYFGPGTRLTVL.

The chain links TRBV25-1 to TRBJ2-1, with TRBD2 identical over 13 bases. With 6 bases clipped from V and 6 bases from J, the junction kept 11 bases outside the gene matches. Germline values: CDR1 MGHDK, CDR2 SYGVNS. This CDR3 contains 17 residues. The CDR3 sequence is CASRNPTSGGPPNEQFF. As DNA, the CDR3 is TGTGCCAGCAGGAACCCGACTAGCGGGGGGCCTCCCAATGAGCAGTTCTTC.

The J gene is TRBJ2-3, the V gene TRBV24-1; 9 positions match TRBD2. This CDR3 region has 16 residues. J was trimmed by 4 bases and V by 4 bases; bases with no gene match: 8. CDR1 and CDR2 from the germline V gene are KGHDR and SFDVKD. This CDR3 is CATSDGSGGISDTQYF. The CDR3 DNA sequence: TGTGCCACCAGTGACGGAAGCGGGGGGATCTCAGATACGCAGTATTTT.

The CDR3 reads CAWIGKTQGEQFF. The CDR3, as DNA: TGTGCCTGGATTGGGAAGACCCAGGGTGAGCAGTTCTTC. V gene TRBV30 combines with J gene TRBJ2-1, with D possibly TRBD1 on 5 matching bases. CDR3 length: 13 residues. Germline V gene data show CDR1 as GTSNPN and CDR2 as SVGIG (reference sequence). V was shortened by 4 bases and J by 9 bases, with 16 bases between the two germline ends.

This clone was observed a single time. The genes are TRBV9 and TRBJ1-2, with 7 bases that match TRBD1. The CDR3 spans 14 residues. Germline loops: CDR1 SGDLS, CDR2 YYNGEE. The V segment lost 2 bases and the J segment 5 bases; nucleotides outside the gene matches: 6. CDR3 sequence (DNA): TGTGCCAGCAGCGTGACAGGGAACATTTATGGCTACACCTTC. Translated: CASSVTGNIYGYTF.

This sequence joins TRBV5-4 and TRBJ1-6, with 8 bases lining up with TRBD1. J was trimmed by 7 bases and V by 0 bases; bases with no gene match: 9. Germline CDR1 SGHNT, CDR2 YYREEE (reference sequence). This CDR3 has 17 amino acids. CDR3 protein: CASSLARTGPANSPLHF. CDR3 coding DNA: TGTGCCAGCAGCTTGGCTAGGACAGGGCCGGCCAATTCACCCCTCCACTTT.

This CDR3 is CASRDSLSNYGYTF. The CDR3, as DNA: TGTGCCAGCAGAGACAGCCTATCTAACTATGGCTACACCTTC. The chain joins TRBV2 to TRBJ1-2; tentatively, D is TRBD1 (5 bases). CDR3 size: 14 residues. Trimming shortened V by 6 bases and J by 0 bases, and 11 bases separated the two germline ends. The germline gives CDR1 SNHLY, CDR2 FYNNEI.

The chain couples TRBV5-1 to TRBJ2-7; tentative D call: TRBD1 (6 bases). The CDR3 spans 14 residues. The germline CDR1 and CDR2 sequences are SGHRS and YFSETQ. V lost 4 bases and J 0 bases, leaving 11 bases between the germline ends. CDR3: CASSDVTGSYEQYF. Written as DNA, the CDR3 is TGCGCCAGCAGCGACGTGACAGGCTCCTACGAGCAGTACTTC.

J is TRBJ1-6 and V is TRBV27; 10 bases agree with TRBD1. V trimming: 5 bases; J trimming: 0 bases; junction bases outside the gene matches: 10. The germline CDR1 and CDR2 sequences are MNHEY and SMNVEV (reference sequence). This CDR3 comprises 19 residues. The DNA of the CDR3 is TGTGCCAGCAGTAGTATTGACAGGGGGCTAAGCTCCTATAATTCACCCCTCCACTTT. Translated: CASSSIDRGLSSYNSPLHF.

The chain employs TRBV2 and TRBJ1-5; perhaps TRBD1 as D (6 bases). Trimming pared 4 bases from V and 5 bases from J, leaving 12 bases between. Germline V gene lookup returns CDR1 SNHLY and CDR2 FYNNEI. This CDR3 region has 14 residues. CDR3 DNA sequence: TGTGCCAGCAGTGGTCAGGGGCAACATCAGCCCCAGCATTTT. Its translation: CASSGQGQHQPQHF.

This clone has only a few counts. This chain connects TRBV2 to TRBJ1-6; maybe TRBD1 (6 bases). The V end lost 7 bases, the J end lost 7 bases, and 17 bases lay between the germline ends. Germline CDR1 reads SNHLY; CDR2 reads FYNNEI. The CDR3 sequence is 15 residues long. CDR3 DNA sequence: TGTGCCAGCAAGAGCAGCCAGGGGACCAATTCACCCCTCCACTTT. Translated, it gives CASKSSQGTNSPLHF.

CDR3 in amino acids: CASSQYRTADYGYTF. CDR3 sequence (DNA): TGTGCCAGCAGCCAATATCGGACAGCCGACTATGGCTACACCTTC. This rearrangement joins TRBV14 to TRBJ1-2; D is perhaps TRBD1 (6 bases). The CDR3 covers 15 residues. Trimming pared 2 bases from V and 3 bases from J, leaving 13 bases between. Looked up from germline, CDR1 is SGHDN and CDR2 is FVKESK.

V and J are TRBV6-5 and TRBJ1-2; D is uncertain. The V and J ends lost 0 bases and 8 bases respectively, with 10 bases between them. Germline V gene data show CDR1 as MNHEY and CDR2 as SVGAGI. The CDR3 runs to 13 residues. The CDR3 loop reads CASSYSRTGGYTF. The CDR3 nucleotides are TGTGCCAGCAGTTACTCTAGGACTGGAGGCTACACCTTC.

This clone has just a few counts. The chain links TRBV6-5 to TRBJ1-1, with TRBD1 matching over 7 bases. This CDR3 contains 14 residues. Germline V CDR1 and CDR2: MNHEY, SVGAGI. V shed 5 bases and J 1 base; nucleotides not matched to a gene: 4. For the CDR3, the DNA is TGTGCCAGCAGTAGCACAGGGGCGAACACTGAAGCTTTCTTT. Translation gives CASSSTGANTEAFF.

The chain uses TRBV27 and TRBJ2-2; 10 nucleotides match TRBD2. Per germline, CDR1 MNHEY and CDR2 SMNVEV (reference sequence). This CDR3 region has 15 residues. The V gene end was trimmed by 10 bases and the J gene end by 3 bases; junction bases not matched to a gene: 8. CDR3 DNA sequence: TGTGCCACCACTGGACTAGCGGACTACACCGGGGAGCTGTTTTTT. Translating it yields CATTGLADYTGELFF.

This rearrangement joins TRBV4-1 to TRBJ1-3; TRBD1 is a possible D gene (5 bases). V lost 0 bases, J lost 2 bases, and 8 bases lay in between. The CDR3 contains 15 residues. Germline V gene lookup returns CDR1 MGHRA and CDR2 YSYEKL. CDR3 DNA: TGCGCCAGCAGCCAAGATGGGGGGGCTGGAAACACCATATATTTT. This codes for CASSQDGGAGNTIYF.

The chain links TRBV30 to TRBJ1-4, with 7 bases lining up with TRBD1. There are 15 residues in the CDR3. J was trimmed by 5 bases and V by 2 bases; bases with no gene match: 8. From germline, CDR1 is GTSNPN and CDR2 SVGIG (reference sequence). The CDR3 sequence: CAWSQGTVENEKLFF. In nucleotides, the CDR3 is TGTGCCTGGAGTCAAGGGACAGTAGAGAATGAAAAACTGTTTTTT.

DNA of the CDR3: TGTGCCAGCAGCCCACAGGAGGGAGGAGCTTTCTTT. It encodes CASSPQEGGAFF. The chain uses TRBV9 and TRBJ1-1, with a tentative D call TRBD1 (5 bases). The germline gives CDR1 SGDLS, CDR2 YYNGEE. Deletions cut 4 bases from V and 10 bases from J, with 14 bases between. The CDR3 has 12 amino acids.

The V gene is TRBV2, the J gene TRBJ2-3, with D unresolved. V was trimmed by 6 bases and J by 2 bases, leaving 9 bases between them. This CDR3 is built from 13 residues. Germline CDR1 SNHLY, CDR2 FYNNEI. CDR3 bases: TGTGCCAGCAGGACTGCGGCCACAGATACGCAGTATTTT. This codes for CASRTAATDTQYF.

The rearrangement links TRBV25-1 to TRBJ2-7, with D perhaps matching TRBD2 (6 bases). Germline CDR1 and CDR2: MGHDK and SYGVNS. The CDR3 is 17 residues long. V was shortened by 6 bases and J by 5 bases, with 26 bases between the two germline ends. The CDR3 nucleotides are TGTGCCAGCAGGGAGGGGCACCTGAGAGGGCTCGGGAACGAGCAGTACTTC. This codes for CASREGHLRGLGNEQYF.

The chain employs TRBV6-6 and TRBJ2-2; D remains ambiguous. Trimming removed 8 bases from V and 2 bases from J, with 6 bases in between. The CDR3 has 12 residues. Germline-derived CDR1 and CDR2 are MNHNY and SVGAGI (reference sequence). The CDR3 nucleotides read TGTGCCAGCCGGAGAAACACCGGGGAGCTGTTTTTT. It translates to CASRRNTGELFF.

A few counts support this clone. The genes are TRBV5-1 and TRBJ1-2, with 7 bases that match TRBD1. J gave up 4 bases and V 0 bases, and 18 bases lay outside the gene matches. Germline-derived CDR1 and CDR2 are SGHRS and YFSETQ. This CDR3 spans 19 amino acids. CDR3 in amino acids: CASSLVGGRRGPPTYGYTF. The CDR3 DNA reads as TGCGCCAGCAGCTTGGTGGGTGGAAGGAGGGGGCCCCCCACCTATGGCTACACCTTC.

Only one count was recorded for this clone. The CDR3 nucleotides read TGTGCCAGCAGCTTCGGGACATCGCAAATTGGAAACACCATATATTTT. Protein: CASSFGTSQIGNTIYF. V gene TRBV7-8 combines with J gene TRBJ1-3; D may be TRBD1 (6 bases). V was shortened by 3 bases and J by 3 bases, with 15 bases between the two germline ends. Germline V gene data show CDR1 as SGHVS and CDR2 as FQNEAQ. CDR3 length equals 16 residues.

The rearrangement links TRBV27 to TRBJ1-3; TRBD1 matches at 12 bases. CDR1 and CDR2 (germline): MNHEY, SMNVEV (reference sequence). J lost 4 bases, V lost 4 bases, and 5 bases had no gene match. This CDR3 contains 16 residues. CDR3: CASSSGQGALGNTIYF. CDR3 coding DNA: TGTGCCAGCAGTTCGGGACAGGGGGCTTTGGGAAACACCATATATTTT.

This chain links TRBV5-1 with TRBJ1-1, with D maybe TRBD1 (5 bases). Deletions cut 1 base from V and 1 base from J, with 11 bases between. CDR1 and CDR2 from the germline V gene are SGHRS and YFSETQ. The length of the CDR3 is 15 residues. The CDR3 spells CASSLTGDPNTEAFF. The CDR3 DNA reads as TGCGCCAGCAGCTTGACGGGGGACCCGAACACTGAAGCTTTCTTT.

V is TRBV7-9 and J is TRBJ1-1, with D possibly matching TRBD1 (5 bases). CDR3 length: 12 residues. Germline V gene data show CDR1 as SEHNR and CDR2 as FQNEAQ (reference sequence). V was clipped by 5 bases and J by 6 bases, with 10 bases between them. The CDR3 DNA follows: TGTGCCAGCAGCCCCACAGGTCCTGAAGCTTTCTTT. Protein sequence: CASSPTGPEAFF.

The sample holds one count of this clone. The genes are TRBV19 and TRBJ2-7; 9 positions match TRBD1. J lost 2 bases, V lost 6 bases, and 20 bases had no gene match. Germline V gene data show CDR1 as LNHDA and CDR2 as SQIVND (reference sequence). This CDR3 has 19 residues. The CDR3 region has the DNA TGTGCCAGTAGCTCTTCTGGGGACAGGGATTATAGTGGTACCTACGAGCAGTACTTC. It codes for CASSSSGDRDYSGTYEQYF.

The table lists this clone with a few counts. This rearrangement joins TRBV4-3 to TRBJ2-6; 7 bases map to TRBD1. CDR1 LGHNA and CDR2 YSLEER come from the germline V gene. CDR3 length equals 17 residues. The junction had 7 bases not matched to a gene; V was cut back by 5 bases and J by 0 bases. CDR3 amino acids: CASSAGTALSGANVLTF. In DNA, the CDR3 is TGCGCCAGCAGCGCCGGGACAGCCCTCTCTGGGGCCAACGTCCTGACTTTC.

The chain has TRBV7-8 and TRBJ2-2, with 16 bases matching TRBD2. V was pared by 3 bases and J by 6 bases, with 10 bases of the junction left unmatched. The CDR3 loop spans 19 amino acids. Germline CDR1 SGHVS, CDR2 FQNEAQ. The CDR3 loop reads CASSFGTSGGALNPGELFF. The CDR3 DNA follows: TGTGCCAGCAGCTTCGGGACTAGCGGGGGGGCGCTTAATCCCGGGGAGCTGTTTTTT. The full variable domain, in which reference TRBV7-8 and TRBJ2-2 provide the parts outside the CDR3, is GAGVSQSPRYKVAKRGQDVALRCDPISGHVSLFWYQQALGQGPEFLTYFQNEAQLDKSGLPSDRFFAERPEGSVSTLKIQRTQQEDSAVYLCASSFGTSGGALNPGELFFGEGSRLTVL.